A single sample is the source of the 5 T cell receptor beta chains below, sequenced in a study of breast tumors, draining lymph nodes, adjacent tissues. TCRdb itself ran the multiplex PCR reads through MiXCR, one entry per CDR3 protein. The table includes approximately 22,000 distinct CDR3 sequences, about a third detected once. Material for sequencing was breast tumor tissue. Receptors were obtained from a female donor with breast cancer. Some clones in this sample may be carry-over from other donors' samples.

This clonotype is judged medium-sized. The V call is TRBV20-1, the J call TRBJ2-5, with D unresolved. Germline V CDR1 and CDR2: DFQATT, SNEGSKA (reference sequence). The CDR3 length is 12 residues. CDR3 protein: CLWWYKQETQYF. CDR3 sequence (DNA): TGCCTGTGGTGGTATAAGCAAGAGACCCAGTACTTC.

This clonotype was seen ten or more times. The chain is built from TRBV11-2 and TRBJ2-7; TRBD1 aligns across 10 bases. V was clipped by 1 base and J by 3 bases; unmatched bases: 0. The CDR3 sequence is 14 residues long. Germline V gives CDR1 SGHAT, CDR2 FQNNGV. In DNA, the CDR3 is TGTGCCAGCAGCTTAGGGACAGGGGGCTACGAGCAGTACTTC. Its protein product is CASSLGTGGYEQYF.

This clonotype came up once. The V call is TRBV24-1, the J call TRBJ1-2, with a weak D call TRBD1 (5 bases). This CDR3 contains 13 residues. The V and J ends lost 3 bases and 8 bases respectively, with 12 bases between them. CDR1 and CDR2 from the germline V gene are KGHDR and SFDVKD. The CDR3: CATSDTGGNGYTF. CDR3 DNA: TGTGCCACCAGTGATACGGGGGGTAACGGCTACACCTTC.

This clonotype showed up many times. The CDR3 region is CSARDYGELAGVYNEQFF. CDR3 in DNA: TGCAGTGCTAGAGATTATGGGGAACTAGCGGGAGTCTACAATGAGCAGTTCTTC. This chain connects TRBV20-1 to TRBJ2-1; 11 bases map to TRBD2. The V gene end was trimmed by 0 bases and the J gene end by 3 bases; junction bases not matched to a gene: 10. This CDR3 spans 18 amino acids. In germline, CDR1 is DFQATT, CDR2 SNEGSKA (reference sequence).

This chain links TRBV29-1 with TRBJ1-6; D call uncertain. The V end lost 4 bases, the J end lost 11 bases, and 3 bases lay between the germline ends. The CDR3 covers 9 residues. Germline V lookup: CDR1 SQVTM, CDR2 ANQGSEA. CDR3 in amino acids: CSVGPPLHF. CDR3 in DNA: TGCAGCGTTGGACCACCCCTCCACTTT.